The rows below give T cell receptor beta chains drawn from one sample of a study of blood T cell repertoires in COVID-19. Only in-frame clones appear in the TCRdb table, and some are missing; sequencing was by immunoSEQ multiplex PCR. The data contain under 200,000 clones, over 80% of them seen just once; the ten biggest clones take up about an eighth. The sample was PBMCs or T cells enriched from blood (not recorded which). These receptors came from a woman aged 60-75 years who had recovered from COVID-19. The conserved cysteine and the conserved F or W are not part of the CDR3 here.

v_call: TRBV27
j_call: TRBJ2-3
cdr3_aa: ATRPDGLAGGDTQY

v_call: TRBV6-5
j_call: TRBJ2-7
cdr3_aa: ASRSGGLYEQY

v_call: TRBV5-6
j_call: TRBJ2-2
cdr3_aa: ASSLGQGVTGELF

v_call: TRBV6-5
j_call: TRBJ2-2
cdr3_aa: ASSTLRGMGGELF

v_call: TRBV7-9
j_call: TRBJ1-5
cdr3_aa: ASSKADRDNQPQH

v_call: TRBV4-1
j_call: TRBJ2-7
cdr3_aa: ASSHEPPTGATYEQY

v_call: TRBV3-1/TRBV3-2
j_call: TRBJ2-3
cdr3_aa: ASSQQERDTQY

v_call: TRBV25-1
j_call: TRBJ2-7
cdr3_aa: ASSAPGQAQTYEQY

v_call: TRBV3-1/TRBV3-2
j_call: TRBJ1-5
cdr3_aa: ASSQYFDQPQH

v_call: TRBV5-1
j_call: TRBJ2-5
cdr3_aa: ASSPGRGQETQY

v_call: TRBV12-3/TRBV12-4
j_call: TRBJ1-2
cdr3_aa: ASSLSGTAGIT

v_call: TRBV2
j_call: TRBJ2-2
cdr3_aa: ASSETSPKSSGELF

v_call: TRBV10-3
j_call: TRBJ2-7
cdr3_aa: AIGGTSHEQY

v_call: TRBV20-1
j_call: TRBJ2-5
cdr3_aa: SARDIAQY

v_call: TRBV5-6
j_call: TRBJ1-6
cdr3_aa: ASSLARGVGSPLH

v_call: TRBV20-1
j_call: TRBJ2-3
cdr3_aa: SASAREGSTDTQY

v_call: TRBV3-1/TRBV3-2
j_call: TRBJ1-2
cdr3_aa: ASSQWTGETGYT

v_call: TRBV6-5
j_call: TRBJ1-3
cdr3_aa: ASSYGQGYGNTIY

v_call: TRBV18
j_call: TRBJ2-2
cdr3_aa: ASSPRQGGIPGELF

v_call: TRBV23-1
j_call: TRBJ2-1
cdr3_aa: ASSQLGTGGLSISSYNEQF

v_call: TRBV2
j_call: TRBJ1-2
cdr3_aa: ASSEVRDLGGYT

v_call: TRBV7-9
j_call: TRBJ2-6
cdr3_aa: ASSSGQGAFGANVLT

v_call: TRBV27
j_call: TRBJ2-1
cdr3_aa: ASSQLAGWYNEQF

v_call: TRBV6-4
j_call: TRBJ1-1
cdr3_aa: ASSDSAGGAAF

v_call: TRBV5-1
j_call: TRBJ2-1
cdr3_aa: ASSFGGYNEQF

v_call: TRBV6-5
j_call: TRBJ1-1
cdr3_aa: ASRARQGGVTEAF

v_call: TRBV18
j_call: TRBJ1-1
cdr3_aa: ASSQAGSNTEAF

v_call: TRBV7-9
j_call: TRBJ1-2
cdr3_aa: ASSLSGQATYGYT

v_call: TRBV7-9
j_call: TRBJ2-1
cdr3_aa: ASSTQLAQMF

v_call: TRBV19
j_call: TRBJ1-2
cdr3_aa: ASSIRPLLGTTANYGYT

v_call: TRBV2
j_call: TRBJ1-6
cdr3_aa: ASQGHRSSYNSPLH

v_call: TRBV5-4
j_call: TRBJ2-1
cdr3_aa: ASSLVASRYNEQF

v_call: TRBV11-3
j_call: TRBJ2-7
cdr3_aa: ASSLGPGYEQY

v_call: TRBV5-4
j_call: TRBJ2-5
cdr3_aa: ASSILGRTGVETQY

v_call: TRBV5-1
j_call: TRBJ2-2
cdr3_aa: ASSFAFAGETGELF

v_call: TRBV30
j_call: TRBJ1-6
cdr3_aa: AWKVGIGQGANSPLH

v_call: TRBV5-1
j_call: TRBJ2-5
cdr3_aa: ASSLAVSRQETQY

v_call: TRBV5-1
j_call: TRBJ2-5
cdr3_aa: ASSWGGPDGKTQY

v_call: TRBV19
j_call: TRBJ2-3
cdr3_aa: ASRRAVSTDTQY

v_call: TRBV19
j_call: TRBJ2-4
cdr3_aa: ASSIGGGVEAKNIQY

v_call: TRBV7-2
j_call: TRBJ2-1
cdr3_aa: ASSLGLAGVGEQF

v_call: TRBV6-5
j_call: TRBJ2-1
cdr3_aa: ASKRRGPSYNEQF

v_call: TRBV5-1
j_call: TRBJ2-3
cdr3_aa: ASSFTGTSGKNTQY

v_call: TRBV3-1/TRBV3-2
j_call: TRBJ1-1
cdr3_aa: ASSQNQGWDTEAF

v_call: TRBV21-1
j_call: TRBJ1-5
cdr3_aa: ASSPRTGEGGNQPQH

v_call: TRBV18
j_call: TRBJ1-3
cdr3_aa: ASSPSGDTIY

v_call: TRBV2
j_call: TRBJ2-1
cdr3_aa: ASNLLAGGQHNEQF

v_call: TRBV11-2
j_call: TRBJ2-3
cdr3_aa: ASKAGTGVTDTQY

v_call: TRBV9
j_call: TRBJ1-2
cdr3_aa: ASSATTGTTVFYGYT

v_call: TRBV18
j_call: TRBJ1-2
cdr3_aa: ASSPGLSYGYT

v_call: TRBV19
j_call: TRBJ2-2
cdr3_aa: ASLRGQDTGELF

v_call: TRBV5-1
j_call: TRBJ2-1
cdr3_aa: ASSTYRDNSDNEQF

v_call: TRBV10-3
j_call: TRBJ1-1
cdr3_aa: AIRVSRVLNTEAF